The entry below describes one T cell receptor (beta chain). This entry belongs to a study of blood T cell repertoires in COVID-19. V was pared by 7 bases and J by 0 bases, with 12 bases between. Germline V lookup: CDR1 KGHSH, CDR2 LQKENI. The CDR3 covers 14 residues. Original data processing: By means of reference gene primer amplification, nucleated cell counts were estimated. Assay used: immunoSEQ multiplex PCR; TCRdb lists only in-frame clones, some missing. The DNA was the basis for D and trimming; V, J and clone size are from that table. The sample records about 82,000 clones, around 85% being singletons.

The sequence was collected from a man aged 80 or over with active or convalescent COVID-19. The chain links TRBV18 to TRBJ1-1, with a weak D call TRBD1 (5 bases). The specimen was peripheral blood. The CDR3 DNA sequence: TGTGCCAGCTACTGGGGGGGGATGAACACTGAAGCTTTCTTT. It encodes CASYWGGMNTEAFF.